The 18 T cell receptor beta chains below were found in one sample sequenced in a study of blood T cell repertoires in COVID-19. Here immunoSEQ multiplex PCR was the method, and the copy in TCRdb shows in-frame clones only, minus some. The sample lists about 170,000 clones, just under 85% seen once, with around 2.9% in the top ten. The sequenced sample was peripheral blood. Receptors originate from a woman older than 75 with COVID-19, enrolled during active disease.

This rearrangement joins TRBV5-1 to TRBJ2-1, with 8 bases lining up with TRBD1. Germline loops: CDR1 SGHRS, CDR2 YFSETQ. V was clipped by 4 bases and J by 2 bases; unmatched bases: 8. The CDR3 runs to 16 residues. For the CDR3, the DNA is TGCGCCAGCAGCCCGTGGGCAGGGGGCCCCTACAATGAGCAGTTCTTC. Translation gives CASSPWAGGPYNEQFF.

This clone was detected only once. This chain links TRBV7-2 with TRBJ2-1, with TRBD2 as a possible D gene (7 bases). V dropped 4 bases and J dropped 0 bases, with 16 bases sitting between them. This CDR3 is built from 17 residues. CDR1 and CDR2 from the germline V gene are SGHTA and FQGNSA. CDR3 protein: CASSSPWGGASYNEQFF. The CDR3, as DNA: TGTGCCAGCAGCTCCCCTTGGGGGGGGGCCTCCTACAATGAGCAGTTCTTC.

The chain uses TRBV18 and TRBJ2-7, with 9 nucleotides matching TRBD1. V lost 6 bases to trimming and J lost 3 bases; unmatched junction nucleotides: 3. This CDR3 has 13 residues. Germline CDR1 is KGHSH and CDR2 is LQKENI. CDR3 loop: CASSGTGYYEQYF. Here the CDR3 DNA reads TGTGCCAGCTCCGGGACAGGGTACTACGAGCAGTACTTC.

The rearrangement links TRBV9 to TRBJ1-3; D is uncertain. This CDR3 has 17 amino acids. The V gene's germline CDR1 is SGDLS and CDR2 YYNGEE. The ends were cut back, 2 bases at V and 0 bases at J, with 15 bases in the middle. CDR3 region: CASSVSLGGSSGNTIYF. Written as DNA, the CDR3 is TGTGCCAGCAGCGTCTCGCTGGGCGGGAGCTCTGGAAACACCATATATTTT.

The chain recombines TRBV19 with TRBJ2-4; TRBD2 matches at 10 bases. Losses at the gene ends were 7 bases for V and 6 bases for J; bases not matched to a gene: 18. Germline V gene sequence: CDR1 LNHDA, CDR2 SQIVND (reference sequence). This CDR3 has 18 amino acids. This chain's CDR3 is CASTRGPSGSNVGNIQYF. In DNA form, the CDR3 reads TGTGCCAGTACCCGCGGGCCTAGCGGGAGTAATGTCGGAAACATTCAGTACTTC.

The chain uses TRBV19 and TRBJ2-7, with 9 bases aligning to TRBD1. Germline V lookup: CDR1 LNHDA, CDR2 SQIVND (reference sequence). The length of the CDR3 is 13 residues. V lost 9 bases, J lost 1 base, and 4 bases stayed unmatched. The DNA of the CDR3 is TGTGCCAGCCGGGACAGGGCATCCTACGAGCAGTACTTC. Translated: CASRDRASYEQYF.

In the case of this clone: The sample contains more than one DNA sequence encoding this CDR3. The CDR3 nucleotides read TGCGCCAGCAGACGAGGACAGGGGGCGACAGATACGCAGTATTTT. Protein sequence: CASRRGQGATDTQYF. The chain couples TRBV5-1 to TRBJ2-3; 11 nucleotides match TRBD1. CDR3 length: 15 residues. Germline-derived CDR1 and CDR2 are SGHRS and YFSETQ. V shed 5 bases and J 3 bases; nucleotides not matched to a gene: 5.

This clone is a singleton in its sample. This chain joins TRBV12-3 or TRBV12-4 and TRBJ1-2; D may be TRBD1 (5 bases). With 9 bases removed from V and 8 bases from J, the gap between germline ends came to 19 bases. The CDR3 has 13 amino acids. The CDR3 coding sequence is TGTGCCAGTAGATTGCCATCCGGGGGGGGCTACACCTTC. Protein product: CASRLPSGGGYTF.

The J gene is TRBJ2-3, the V gene TRBV11-2; weak D call: TRBD1 (6 bases). This CDR3 contains 15 residues. Germline values: CDR1 SGHAT, CDR2 FQNNGV. Trimming removed 4 bases at V and 5 bases at J, with 16 bases between. CDR3 sequence reads: CASSSPGGRGDTQYF. The CDR3 DNA reads TGTGCCAGCAGCTCCCCTGGGGGCCGGGGAGATACGCAGTATTTT.

The chain uses TRBV18 and TRBJ2-7; maybe TRBD2 (6 bases). The CDR3 spans 16 residues. V shed 0 bases and J shed 0 bases, with 12 bases lying between them. The germline CDR1 and CDR2 sequences are KGHSH and LQKENI. The CDR3 DNA follows: TGTGCCAGCTCACCACCAGGGACTTTCAGCTCCTACGAGCAGTACTTC. Residues: CASSPPGTFSSYEQYF.

The rearrangement uses TRBV6-6 and TRBJ1-3, with TRBD1 identical over 7 bases. Germline V gene data show CDR1 as MNHNY and CDR2 as SVGAGI (reference sequence). The CDR3 contains 16 residues. V lost 7 bases and J lost 0; bases outside the gene matches: 9. The CDR3 sequence is CASIRAQGISGNTIYF. CDR3 coding DNA: TGTGCCAGCATTCGAGCACAGGGGATCTCTGGAAACACCATATATTTT.

J is TRBJ2-3 and V is TRBV2, with TRBD1 as a possible D gene (7 bases). Trimming stripped 5 bases from V and 6 bases from J, with 21 bases between. Germline V gene lookup returns CDR1 SNHLY and CDR2 FYNNEI. CDR3 length: 16 amino acids. The CDR3 reads CASSRGAAGGLDTQYF. The CDR3 DNA is TGTGCCAGCAGTAGGGGGGCGGCAGGGGGTTTGGATACGCAGTATTTT.

The chain is built from TRBV6-5 and TRBJ2-2, with TRBD1 identical over 11 bases. J gave up 5 bases and V 4 bases, and 3 bases lay outside the gene matches. Looked up from germline, CDR1 is MNHEY and CDR2 is SVGAGI. CDR3 length equals 15 residues. CDR3 sequence: CASSWTGGGTGELFF. CDR3 nucleotide sequence: TGTGCCAGCAGTTGGACAGGGGGCGGGACCGGGGAGCTGTTTTTT.

This chain links TRBV29-1 with TRBJ2-7; 9 bases agree with TRBD2. With 4 bases clipped from V and 6 bases from J, the junction kept 7 bases outside the gene matches. The CDR3 loop spans 13 amino acids. The V gene's germline CDR1 is SQVTM and CDR2 ANQGSEA. CDR3 coding DNA: TGCAGCGTTGCTACGGGACTAGCTGTCGAGCAGTACTTC. This gives the protein CSVATGLAVEQYF.

This chain connects TRBV19 to TRBJ1-1, with D possibly being TRBD1 (5 bases). This CDR3 region has 12 residues. V was clipped by 8 bases and J by 9 bases, with 16 bases between them. Germline CDR1 is LNHDA and CDR2 is SQIVND (reference sequence). This chain's CDR3 is CASSQGVAQAFF. The CDR3 DNA is TGTGCCAGTTCTCAAGGGGTCGCGCAAGCTTTCTTT.

This chain connects TRBV28 to TRBJ2-7, with a weak D call TRBD2 (6 bases). CDR1 is MDHEN, CDR2 SYDVKM, per germline. Trimming took off 1 base at V and 5 bases at J, with 12 bases between the two ends. The CDR3 contains 14 residues. For the CDR3, the DNA is TGTGCCAGCAGTTTATCTAGCGTACTTAACGAGCAGTACTTC. Translated, it gives CASSLSSVLNEQYF.

The chain links TRBV10-3 to TRBJ1-1; the D is unclear. Germline V gene lookup returns CDR1 ENHRY and CDR2 SYGVKD. The V gene lost 6 bases and the J gene lost 0 bases, with 8 bases spanning the gap. This CDR3 contains 13 residues. CDR3 in amino acids: CAIRRDLNTEAFF. The CDR3 nucleotides are TGTGCCATCAGACGGGATTTGAACACTGAAGCTTTCTTT.

The chain links TRBV5-6 to TRBJ2-2, with a weak D call TRBD1 (5 bases). CDR3 size: 16 residues. The V end lost 4 bases, the J end lost 1 base, and 14 bases lay between the germline ends. Looked up from germline, CDR1 is SGHDT and CDR2 is YYEEEE. CDR3 loop: CASSSRTRLNTGELFF. In DNA, the CDR3 is TGTGCCAGCAGCAGTAGGACACGATTGAACACCGGGGAGCTGTTTTTT.